This T cell receptor (beta chain) was observed in a study of identical twins. Broader study findings: Researchers caution that invariant MAIT and iNKT cells could partly confound zero-insertion analyses. There were fewer insertions in abundant cord blood beta clonotypes, but memory repertoires showed no such pattern.

TCRdb independently ran MiXCR on the 5' RACE reads; one entry per CDR3 protein. The table lists approximately 590,000 distinct CDR3 sequences, roughly 9.5% of them singletons, with 2.5% to 3.5% in the top ten. The sample holds many counts of this clonotype. Its antigen is currently unknown. Germline V CDR1 and CDR2: ENHRY, SYGVKD. The CDR3 extends over 14 amino acids. V lost 10 bases to trimming and J lost 1 base, with 13 bases between them. These data were likewise used in another study, on yellow fever vaccine responses in identical twins. From that report: Twins showed a vaccine T cell response that reportedly seemed partly convergent, partly personalized.

The sequence was collected from a woman between 18 and 30 years old in good health. Material: PBMCs. The genes are TRBV10-3 and TRBJ2-2, with D possibly being TRBD1 (5 bases). The CDR3 nucleotides are TGTGCCACGTACAAAGGGGAGAACACCGGGGAGCTGTTTTTT. This encodes CATYKGENTGELFF.